This T cell receptor (beta chain) comes out of a study of blood T cell repertoires in COVID-19. Study in general: The cDNA or gDNA used as material had been derived from T cells, B-cell-depleted T cells, or PBMCs.

The CDR3 has 16 residues. Germline V gene sequence: CDR1 SGHTA, CDR2 FQGNSA. V lost 5 bases, J lost 3 bases, and 17 bases lay in between. Per the authors' pipeline: Estimation of nucleated cell counts relied on the amplification of reference gene primers. TCRdb's copy holds only in-frame clones and misses some; the assay was immunoSEQ multiplex PCR. Clonal size and the V and J genes are those of that table, whereas D and trimming came from the DNA. Of more than 65,000 clones listed, roughly 73% are singletons. This TCR was sampled from a human donor in a cohort sampled during active COVID-19. The material sequenced was peripheral blood. The chain couples TRBV7-2 to TRBJ1-3; possible D gene TRBD1, 6 bases. The CDR3 DNA follows: TGTGCCAGCAGCGTTCACAGGGAAGTGTTTGGAAACACCATATATTTT. Encoded protein: CASSVHREVFGNTIYF.